Shown below are 30 T cell receptor beta chains from a single sample sequenced in a study of primary melanoma T cells and metastatic recurrence. Data came from immunoSEQ multiplex PCR; TCRdb stores just in-frame clones and leaves some out. The data contain fewer than 1,400 clones, around 90% of them singletons. Sequenced: melanoma tumor tissue. The receptors stem from a human donor with melanoma.

The CDR3 sequence: CASSGGRRKVDTQYF. CDR3 nucleotides: TGTGCCAGCAGTGGGGGGCGTAGAAAGGTAGATACGCAGTATTTT. V is TRBV6-8 and J is TRBJ2-3; D is possibly TRBD1 or TRBD2 (6 bases each). Trimming took off 5 bases at V and 5 bases at J, with 17 bases between the two ends. There are 15 residues in the CDR3. Germline V gives CDR1 MNHGY, CDR2 SAAAGT.

The CDR3 region is CASSVVDSGNTIYF. The CDR3 DNA is TGTGCCAGCAGCGTAGTAGACTCTGGAAACACCATATATTTT. J is TRBJ1-3 and V is TRBV9; D remains ambiguous. Trimming shortened V by 0 bases and J by 0 bases, and 4 bases separated the two germline ends. The germline CDR1 and CDR2 sequences are SGDLS and YYNGEE. There are 14 residues in the CDR3.

V and J are TRBV5-1 and TRBJ2-1; 13 positions match TRBD2. The CDR3 is made up of 19 amino acids. The junction had 16 bases not matched to a gene; V was cut back by 3 bases and J by 7 bases. Germline CDR1 is SGHRS and CDR2 is YFSETQ. The CDR3 loop reads CASSYPLNTGTSGVNEQFF. For the CDR3, the DNA is TGCGCCAGCAGCTACCCACTCAACACCGGGACTAGCGGGGTGAATGAGCAGTTCTTC. Based on the CDR3 plus reference TRBV5-1 and TRBJ2-1, the full variable domain is KAGVTQTPRYLIKTRGQQVTLSCSPISGHRSVSWYQQTPGQGLQFLFEYFSETQRNKGNFPGRFSGRQFSNSRSEMNVSTLELGDSALYLCASSYPLNTGTSGVNEQFFGPGTRLTVL.

The genes are TRBV7-1 and TRBJ2-1, with D hard to call. TRBV7-1 is assigned to the ORF class and has an uncertain function. V was shortened by 5 bases and J by 0 bases, with 11 bases between the two germline ends. This CDR3 contains 15 residues. This CDR3 is CASSQGLSSYNEQFF. The CDR3 DNA is TGTGCCAGCAGCCAAGGCCTTAGCTCCTACAATGAGCAGTTCTTC.

The gene calls are TRBV23-1 and TRBJ2-7; weak D call: TRBD1 (5 bases). TRBV23-1 falls under the ORF class, with uncertain function. The V gene lost 6 bases and the J gene lost 6 bases, with 15 bases spanning the gap. The CDR3 sequence is 13 residues long. The CDR3 here is CASSQDEGVEQYF. The CDR3 DNA reads TGCGCCAGCAGCCAAGATGAAGGGGTCGAGCAGTACTTC.

As DNA, the CDR3 is TGTGCCAGCTCACCACCACTAGCCCAAGAGACCCAGTACTTC. Translating it yields CASSPPLAQETQYF. The chain employs TRBV18 and TRBJ2-5; D is perhaps TRBD2 (6 bases). Germline CDR1 is KGHSH and CDR2 is LQKENI. V was shortened by 0 bases and J by 1 base, with 6 bases between the two germline ends. The CDR3 has 14 residues.

For this clone: Germline is not matched at one junction end, which may reflect a read error. One base lacks a clear read or is ambiguous, giving the residue X. Other DNA sequences from this sample encode an identical CDR3 as well. The genes are TRBV5-1 and TRBJ2-3; D uncertain. This CDR3 has 14 amino acids. Germline CDR1 reads SGHRS; CDR2 reads YFSETQ. CDR3 sequence (DNA): TGCGCYAGCAGCTTGGTTAGGAGCACAGATACGCAGTATTTT. Encoded protein: CXSSLVRSTDTQYF. The whole CDR3 region reads CASSLVRSTDTQYF.

The V gene is TRBV29-1, the J gene TRBJ2-1; D is ambiguous. CDR1 is SQVTM and CDR2 is ANQGSEA in the germline V gene. V was shortened by 0 bases and J by 12 bases, with 15 bases between the two germline ends. The CDR3 has 13 residues. The CDR3 coding sequence is TGCAGCGTTGAAGATACATTGGTTGGCGTGCAGTTCTTC. Encoded protein: CSVEDTLVGVQFF.

V and J are TRBV6-8 and TRBJ2-1; no definite D call. Germline V lookup: CDR1 MNHGY, CDR2 SAAAGT. V lost 6 bases to trimming and J lost 8 bases, with 17 bases between them. The CDR3 length is 14 residues. The CDR3 spells CASRPQGFGDEQFF. The CDR3 DNA reads as TGTGCCAGCAGACCCCAAGGCTTTGGGGATGAGCAGTTCTTC.

This chain joins TRBV11-3 and TRBJ2-3, with 14 nucleotides matching TRBD2. This CDR3 has 16 amino acids. J gave up 4 bases and V 4 bases, and 4 bases lay outside the gene matches. Germline lookup yields CDR1 SGHNT and CDR2 YENEEA. The CDR3 DNA reads TGTGCCAGCAGCTCATTGACTAGCGGGAGGGCAGATACGCAGTATTTT. Translating it yields CASSSLTSGRADTQYF.

The chain combines TRBV6-8 with TRBJ2-3, with D possibly TRBD1 on 5 matching bases. CDR1 is MNHGY, CDR2 SAAAGT, per germline. Trimming removed 8 bases at V and 4 bases at J, with 13 bases between. The CDR3 runs to 13 residues. CDR3 in DNA: TGTGCCAGCCATCAGGGTGACGCAGATACGCAGTATTTT. Its protein is CASHQGDADTQYF.

The V gene is TRBV6-8, the J gene TRBJ1-5; D possibly corresponds to TRBD1 (6 bases). V shed 7 bases and J shed 3 bases, with 19 bases lying between them. Per the germline V gene, CDR1 is MNHGY and CDR2 is SAAAGT. There are 16 residues in the CDR3. This chain's CDR3 is CASKELATGDNQPQHF. CDR3 sequence (DNA): TGTGCCAGCAAAGAGCTAGCGACAGGAGACAATCAGCCCCAGCATTTT.

This chain joins TRBV19 and TRBJ1-2, with D hard to call. CDR1 and CDR2 (germline): LNHDA, SQIVND (reference sequence). Deletions cut 4 bases from V and 1 base from J, with 16 bases between. The CDR3 runs 16 residues. The CDR3 protein is CASSTHYGPSNYGYTF. For the CDR3, the DNA is TGTGCCAGTAGTACCCATTACGGACCGAGTAACTATGGCTACACCTTC.

J is TRBJ2-5 and V is TRBV11-3; TRBD2 matches 10 bases. V shed 5 bases, J shed 4 bases, and the junction held 7 bases outside the gene matches. The CDR3 totals 15 residues. Germline CDR1 is SGHNT and CDR2 is YENEEA. Here the CDR3 DNA reads TGTGCCAGCAGCCTCCCACTAGCGGGAACAGAGACCCAGTACTTC. Translating gives CASSLPLAGTETQYF.

V gene TRBV6-8 combines with J gene TRBJ2-2; TRBD2 might be the D (5 bases). V lost 6 bases and J lost 5, with 13 bases in between. Germline V CDR1 and CDR2: MNHGY, SAAAGT. CDR3 size: 14 residues. This chain's CDR3 is CASRPGPGTGELFF. CDR3 nucleotide sequence: TGTGCCAGCAGGCCCGGACCGGGGACCGGGGAGCTGTTTTTT.

The rearrangement uses TRBV19 and TRBJ1-4; TRBD1 aligns across 7 bases. V dropped 3 bases and J dropped 2; count of bases not matched to a gene: 3. This CDR3 contains 15 residues. Looked up from germline, CDR1 is LNHDA and CDR2 is SQIVND (reference sequence). The CDR3 loop is CASSIGTVTNEKLFF. CDR3 DNA sequence: TGTGCCAGTAGTATCGGGACAGTCACTAATGAAAAACTGTTTTTT.

In regard to this clone: The junction departs from germline at one end; a sequencing error may be responsible. This chain uses TRBV11-3 with TRBJ2-4, with TRBD1 as a possible D gene (6 bases). This CDR3 is 15 amino acids long. Germline V lookup: CDR1 SGHNT, CDR2 YENEEA. CDR3 DNA: TGTGCTAGCAGCTTACAGGGTCAGGACAAAAACATTCAGTACTTC. This gives the protein CASSLQGQDKNIQYF.

V is TRBV6-8 and J is TRBJ2-1; 8 nucleotides line up with TRBD2. Germline CDR1 and CDR2: MNHGY and SAAAGT. This CDR3 has 16 amino acids. The V and J ends lost 7 bases and 9 bases, in that order; junction bases with no gene match: 17. CDR3 loop: CASTDLSGGALSEQFF. CDR3 nucleotides: TGTGCCAGCACCGACCTGAGCGGGGGAGCCCTGAGTGAGCAGTTCTTC.

The count of this clone is one. The chain combines TRBV11-3 with TRBJ2-3, with 11 bases matching TRBD2. With V trimmed by 6 bases and J by 3 bases, 14 bases remained unmatched. Germline V gene data show CDR1 as SGHNT and CDR2 as YENEEA. The CDR3 spans 18 residues. The CDR3 loop reads CASRGLTSGRRGTDTQYF. Here the CDR3 DNA reads TGTGCCAGCAGGGGACTAACTAGCGGGAGAAGGGGGACAGATACGCAGTATTTT.

The V call is TRBV6-7, the J call TRBJ2-7; D unresolved. TRBV6-7 qualifies as an ORF whose function is uncertain. CDR3 length: 13 residues. V was clipped by 5 bases and J by 3 bases, with 11 bases between them. The CDR3 region has the DNA TGTGCCAGCAGTGGCCGACGAAACTACGAGCAGTACTTC. Its protein product is CASSGRRNYEQYF.

This rearrangement joins TRBV6-8 to TRBJ2-7, with D tentatively TRBD1 (6 bases). The CDR3 has 14 residues. Germline assignment: CDR1 MNHGY and CDR2 SAAAGT. V dropped 2 bases and J dropped 3 bases, with 11 bases sitting between them. The CDR3 protein is CASSYNLQGYEQYF. The CDR3 DNA follows: TGTGCCAGCAGTTACAATTTACAGGGCTACGAGCAGTACTTC.

This clone was seen a few times. The chain recombines TRBV5-1 with TRBJ1-2; D unresolved. CDR1 is SGHRS, CDR2 YFSETQ, per germline. This CDR3 contains 14 residues. V dropped 7 bases and J dropped 1 base, with 14 bases sitting between them. CDR3 in amino acids: CASSVDGNNYGYTF. The CDR3 DNA reads as TGCGCCAGCTCTGTGGATGGTAATAACTATGGCTACACCTTC.

The rearrangement joins TRBV9 to TRBJ2-5; TRBD2 agrees at 8 bases. The CDR3 is made up of 15 amino acids. From germline, CDR1 is SGDLS and CDR2 YYNGEE. V was clipped by 4 bases and J by 4 bases; unmatched bases: 9. In DNA form, the CDR3 reads TGTGCCAGCAGCCCCACCGGGACTAGGGGAGAGACCCAGTACTTC. Translating it yields CASSPTGTRGETQYF.

In nucleotides, the CDR3 is TGTGCCAGCAGCTTACTGGGAGCTTCCAATGAGCAGTTCTTC. Amino acids: CASSLLGASNEQFF. The rearrangement links TRBV7-1 to TRBJ2-1; the D gene is possibly TRBD2 (5 bases). TRBV7-1 is an open reading frame, and its role is uncertain. Trimming stripped 4 bases from V and 6 bases from J, with 13 bases between. The CDR3 covers 14 residues.

V usage is TRBV7-1 and J usage is TRBJ1-2; tentative D call: TRBD1 (5 bases). TRBV7-1 qualifies as an ORF whose function is uncertain. V lost 5 bases, J lost 4 bases, and 14 bases lay in between. This CDR3 has 14 amino acids. The CDR3 nucleotides read TGTGCCAGCAGCCCACCCGGGGCTAGCTATGGCTACACCTTC. It encodes CASSPPGASYGYTF.

The chain couples TRBV6-8 to TRBJ2-3; 15 bases are shared with TRBD2. CDR1 MNHGY and CDR2 SAAAGT come from the germline V gene. The CDR3 covers 17 residues. After removal of 5 bases from V and 6 bases from J, the junction contained 9 bases not matched to a gene. The CDR3 reads CASSEGGLAGGQDTQYF. The CDR3 DNA reads TGTGCCAGCAGTGAGGGAGGACTAGCGGGGGGGCAGGATACGCAGTATTTT.

The chain has TRBV7-6 and TRBJ2-7; no firm D call. With 4 bases removed from V and 2 bases from J, the gap between germline ends came to 12 bases. Germline CDR1 reads SGHVS; CDR2 reads FNYEAQ. This CDR3 contains 14 residues. CDR3 DNA sequence: TGTGCCAGCAGCTCAAGCTTAGACCCCTACGAGCAGTACTTC. Its translation: CASSSSLDPYEQYF.

The gene calls are TRBV11-3 and TRBJ1-1; D is ambiguous. Looked up from germline, CDR1 is SGHNT and CDR2 is YENEEA. The CDR3 contains 15 residues. Between the trimmed V and J ends, which lost 1 base and 2 bases, there was a span of 11 bases. The CDR3 DNA reads as TGTGCCAGCAGCTTAGTCCGGGGTCCCAACACTGAAGCTTTCTTT. This translates into CASSLVRGPNTEAFF.

In its sample, this clone is hyperexpanded. The chain carries TRBV11-3 and TRBJ2-7; 7 bases map to TRBD1. This CDR3 is 15 amino acids long. The germline CDR1 and CDR2 sequences are SGHNT and YENEEA. The J segment lost 1 base and the V segment lost 5 bases, leaving 8 bases of the junction unmatched. In DNA form, the CDR3 reads TGTGCCAGCAGCGCGGAGACAGGGTCTTCCTACGAGCAGTACTTC. Translation gives CASSAETGSSYEQYF.

A note on this clone: At one end the junction does not follow the germline gene, possibly because of a read error. The rearrangement uses TRBV11-3 and TRBJ2-1, with D uncertain. CDR3 length: 14 residues. Per the germline V gene, CDR1 is SGHNT and CDR2 is YENEEA. CDR3 nucleotide sequence: TGTGCTAGCAGCCCCGCCTTGTTTCACAATGAGCAGTTCTTC. Translating gives CASSPALFHNEQFF.